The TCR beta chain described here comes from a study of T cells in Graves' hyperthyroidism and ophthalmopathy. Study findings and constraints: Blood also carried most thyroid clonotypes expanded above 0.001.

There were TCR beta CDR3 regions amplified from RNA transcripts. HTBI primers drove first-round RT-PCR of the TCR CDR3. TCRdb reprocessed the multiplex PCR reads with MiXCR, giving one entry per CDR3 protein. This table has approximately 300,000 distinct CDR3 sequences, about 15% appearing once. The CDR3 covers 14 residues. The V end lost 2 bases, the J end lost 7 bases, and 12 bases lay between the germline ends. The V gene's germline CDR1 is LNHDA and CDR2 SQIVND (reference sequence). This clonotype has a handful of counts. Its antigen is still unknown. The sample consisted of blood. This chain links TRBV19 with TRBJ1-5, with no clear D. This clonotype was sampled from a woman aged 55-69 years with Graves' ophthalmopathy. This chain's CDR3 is CASSIRPQGQPQHF. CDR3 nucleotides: TGTGCCAGTAGTATACGGCCACAAGGCCAGCCCCAGCATTTT.